This T cell receptor beta chain was identified in a study of blood T cell repertoires in COVID-19. Study background: Acute and convalescent COVID-19 specimens originated in the United States, Italy and Spain. PBMCs, B-cell-depleted T cells, or T cells were the source of the cDNA or gDNA that made up the material.

As handled by the study authors: Amplification from reference gene primers served as the basis for estimated nucleated cell counts. TCRdb keeps only in-frame clones here, not all; method: immunoSEQ multiplex PCR. Clone size and the V and J calls come from that table; the DNA yielded D and trimming. The sample holds around 200,000 clones; roughly 80% are singletons and the top ten take roughly a tenth. The CDR3 covers 14 residues. V gave up 3 bases and J gave up 1 base, with 10 bases separating them. Germline assignment: CDR1 LNHDA and CDR2 SQIVND (reference sequence). The specimen sequenced was peripheral blood. The receptor was derived from a woman of 80 years or more with acute or convalescent COVID-19. The V and J genes are TRBV19 and TRBJ2-7; D call uncertain. The CDR3 bases are TGTGCCAGTAGTATCCAGGCAGAATCCTACGAGCAGTACTTC. Its translation is CASSIQAESYEQYF.